Below, 31 T cell receptor beta chains from the same sample are listed, as sequenced in a study of shared clonotypes between healthy human individuals. TCRdb's table, derived via immunoSEQ multiplex PCR, lists solely in-frame clones and lacks some. The table records about 480,000 clones, 70% to 80% of them present only once. The sample comprised PBMCs. The receptors were gathered from a woman aged 40 to 50 in good health. Some clones in this sample may be carry-over from other donors' samples.

On this clone: The same CDR3 also results from other DNA sequences found in this sample. V is TRBV30 and J is TRBJ2-1, with D possibly matching TRBD2 (6 bases). The CDR3 has 11 amino acids. Germline lookup yields CDR1 GTSNPN and CDR2 SVGIG (reference sequence). V shed 1 base and J shed 10 bases, with 8 bases lying between them. The CDR3 bases are TGTGCCTGGAGTGCCGGAGGGGAGCAGTTCTTC. Translating gives CAWSAGGEQFF.

The chain is built from TRBV5-6 and TRBJ2-1; a weak D match, TRBD2 (6 bases). The V and J ends lost 1 base and 5 bases respectively, with 10 bases between them. The germline CDR1 and CDR2 sequences are SGHDT and YYEEEE. The CDR3 contains 14 residues. CDR3 DNA: TGTGCCAGCAGCTTGAGGAGGGGTAACAATGAGCAGTTCTTC. Translating gives CASSLRRGNNEQFF.

This chain connects TRBV2 to TRBJ1-5; 8 nucleotides agree with TRBD1. Unmatched junction bases numbered 6, after V lost 3 bases and J lost 5 bases. Germline loops: CDR1 SNHLY, CDR2 FYNNEI. CDR3 size: 15 residues. CDR3 nucleotides: TGTGCCAGCAGTGAGAACAGGGGGAACTATCAGCCCCAGCATTTT. Its translation: CASSENRGNYQPQHF.

The V gene is TRBV6-5, the J gene TRBJ2-7; D may be TRBD1 (5 bases). The CDR3 loop spans 14 amino acids. V lost 6 bases, J lost 2 bases, and 14 bases lay in between. Germline values: CDR1 MNHEY, CDR2 SVGAGI. As DNA, the CDR3 is TGTGCCAGCAGCACCAGGGTCGGAACCTACGAGCAGTACTTC. Translation: CASSTRVGTYEQYF.

This clone has just one count. J is TRBJ2-1 and V is TRBV27, with D unresolved. The V end was cut by 5 bases, the J end by 10 bases, with 18 bases between. The germline CDR1 and CDR2 sequences are MNHEY and SMNVEV (reference sequence). The CDR3 length is 14 residues. CDR3 DNA sequence: TGTGCCAGCAGTCCCCATTCCCCGGCCTGGGAGCAGTTCTTC. This encodes CASSPHSPAWEQFF.

This chain joins TRBV18 and TRBJ2-1; 11 bases agree with TRBD2. The CDR3 runs 15 residues. The trim removed 5 bases at V and 6 bases at J, leaving 6 bases unmatched. Germline assignment: CDR1 KGHSH and CDR2 LQKENI. The CDR3 sequence: CASSILAGAVNEQFF. The CDR3 DNA sequence: TGTGCCAGCTCAATACTAGCGGGAGCAGTCAATGAGCAGTTCTTC.

J is TRBJ2-5 and V is TRBV2, with 7 bases lining up with TRBD1. J lost 4 bases, V lost 8 bases, and 4 bases had no gene match. The CDR3 has 12 residues. Germline CDR1 SNHLY, CDR2 FYNNEI. The CDR3 here is CASAPGGETQYF. The CDR3 bases are TGTGCCAGCGCTCCAGGGGGAGAGACCCAGTACTTC.

The chain uses TRBV16 and TRBJ1-4, with 9 bases aligning to TRBD1. Looked up from germline, CDR1 is KGHSY and CDR2 is FQNENV. The CDR3 is 14 residues long. The junction had 4 bases not matched to a gene; V was cut back by 0 bases and J by 11 bases. The DNA for the CDR3 is TGTGCCAGCAGCCAATCGGGACAGGGCGGGAAACTGTTTTTT. This sequence encodes CASSQSGQGGKLFF.

This chain uses TRBV5-1 with TRBJ2-7; D tentatively fits TRBD1 or TRBD2 (6 bases each). Between the trimmed V and J ends, which lost 0 bases and 7 bases, there was a span of 11 bases. The CDR3 runs to 13 residues. Germline V gene data show CDR1 as SGHRS and CDR2 as YFSETQ. This chain's CDR3 is CASSLGLGGEQYF. The DNA for the CDR3 is TGCGCCAGCAGCTTGGGTCTAGGGGGGGAGCAGTACTTC.

The chain has TRBV2 and TRBJ2-2; D unclear. The CDR3 length is 14 residues. The germline V gene has CDR1 SNHLY and CDR2 FYNNEI. The V gene lost 7 bases and the J gene lost 5 bases, with 14 bases spanning the gap. The CDR3 coding sequence is TGTGCCAGCAATCAGGAGCCCTGGACCGGGGAGCTGTTTTTT. This codes for CASNQEPWTGELFF.

The rearrangement uses TRBV4-1 and TRBJ1-1; TRBD1 agrees at 7 bases. V was pared by 4 bases and J by 2 bases, with 4 bases of the junction left unmatched. The CDR3 is 14 residues long. Germline loops: CDR1 MGHRA, CDR2 YSYEKL. The CDR3 coding sequence is TGCGCCAGCAGCCGGACAGGAGCCAACACTGAAGCTTTCTTT. This encodes CASSRTGANTEAFF.

This chain joins TRBV28 and TRBJ2-1; maybe TRBD2 (6 bases). This CDR3 has 17 residues. Trimming removed 4 bases at V and 3 bases at J, with 19 bases between. Germline-derived CDR1 and CDR2 are MDHEN and SYDVKM. CDR3 DNA sequence: TGTGCCAGCAGTTCGGCGTGGGATAGCGGTGGCTACAATGAGCAGTTCTTC. This encodes CASSSAWDSGGYNEQFF.

J is TRBJ2-3 and V is TRBV6-1; the D gene could be TRBD1 or TRBD2 (5 bases each). Germline lookup yields CDR1 MNHNS and CDR2 SASEGT. V dropped 2 bases and J dropped 3 bases, with 6 bases sitting between them. This CDR3 is 13 amino acids long. The DNA of the CDR3 is TGTGCCAGCAGTGAATGGGGGACAGATACGCAGTATTTT. Translating it yields CASSEWGTDTQYF.

This clone has at least ten counts. This sequence joins TRBV7-9 and TRBJ2-5; no firm D call. The CDR3 is 15 amino acids. The V end lost 2 bases, the J end lost 1 base, and 11 bases lay between the germline ends. Germline CDR1 is SEHNR and CDR2 is FQNEAQ (reference sequence). The CDR3 loop is CASSLTPTVQETQYF. Written as DNA, the CDR3 is TGTGCCAGCAGCTTAACCCCCACGGTCCAAGAGACCCAGTACTTC.

This clone was observed a few times. This chain connects TRBV5-1 to TRBJ1-3; D gene ambiguous. This CDR3 region has 15 residues. V was pared by 2 bases and J by 4 bases, with 13 bases between. CDR1 is SGHRS and CDR2 is YFSETQ in the germline V gene. This chain's CDR3 is CASSLKGPSGNTIYF. CDR3 nucleotide sequence: TGCGCCAGCAGCTTAAAGGGCCCCTCGGGAAACACCATATATTTT.

A few counts support this clone. The V and J genes are TRBV2 and TRBJ1-5; no clear D gene. Trimming took 3 bases from V and 5 from J, leaving 20 bases between them. CDR3 length: 17 amino acids. CDR1 is SNHLY and CDR2 is FYNNEI in the germline V gene. The CDR3 loop is CASSEWGRPDLYQPQHF. Written as DNA, the CDR3 is TGTGCCAGCAGTGAGTGGGGAAGACCTGACCTTTATCAGCCCCAGCATTTT.

The chain employs TRBV28 and TRBJ2-7, with 7 bases aligning to TRBD1. Germline loops: CDR1 MDHEN, CDR2 SYDVKM. The CDR3 has 14 residues. Losses at the gene ends were 6 bases for V and 2 bases for J; bases not matched to a gene: 7. This CDR3 reads CASSPGTETYEQYF. For the CDR3, the DNA is TGTGCCAGCAGCCCTGGGACAGAGACCTACGAGCAGTACTTC.

This clone was seen a few times. This sequence joins TRBV19 and TRBJ2-3, with unresolved D. Germline V gene lookup returns CDR1 LNHDA and CDR2 SQIVND (reference sequence). The CDR3 has 14 residues. V lost 2 bases and J lost 0, with 6 bases in between. The CDR3 sequence: CASSISVSTDTQYF. DNA for the CDR3: TGTGCCAGTAGTATATCCGTCAGCACAGATACGCAGTATTTT.

There are a few counts of this clone. This chain uses TRBV18 with TRBJ2-1; 9 positions agree with TRBD2. Germline trimming cut 1 base from V and 7 bases from J; bases unmatched to any gene: 8. The CDR3 runs to 16 residues. Germline V gene sequence: CDR1 KGHSH, CDR2 LQKENI. The CDR3 DNA reads TGTGCCAGCTCACCACGATCGGGACTAGCAGGTAATGAGCAGTTCTTC. Residues: CASSPRSGLAGNEQFF.

CDR3 in amino acids: CASSITGSGTEAFF. The CDR3, as DNA: TGTGCCAGTAGTATCACCGGGTCCGGCACTGAAGCTTTCTTT. The chain carries TRBV19 and TRBJ1-1; the D is unclear. Trimming removed 3 bases at V and 4 bases at J, with 12 bases between. This CDR3 comprises 14 residues. Per germline, CDR1 LNHDA and CDR2 SQIVND (reference sequence).

The rearrangement links TRBV11-1 to TRBJ2-5, with unresolved D. Trimming cost V 5 bases and J 4 bases, with 11 bases left between them. The CDR3 is 13 amino acids. In germline, CDR1 is SGHAT, CDR2 FQDESV (reference sequence). The DNA for the CDR3 is TGTGCCAGCAGCCCCCAAACTACAGAGACCCAGTACTTC. Translation: CASSPQTTETQYF.

The chain has TRBV6-6 and TRBJ2-3, with TRBD2 matching over 12 bases. This CDR3 has 14 residues. Germline loops: CDR1 MNHNY, CDR2 SVGAGI (reference sequence). V dropped 6 bases and J dropped 8; count of bases not matched to a gene: 6. The CDR3 region has the DNA TGTGCCAGCAGCGCCCTAGCGGGAGGGTCTACGCAGTATTTT. It yields the protein CASSALAGGSTQYF.

This clone was seen more than once but under ten times. The CDR3 nucleotides are TGTGCCTGGAGTTTACAGTCTAATGAAAAACTGTTTTTT. Translating it yields CAWSLQSNEKLFF. The gene calls are TRBV30 and TRBJ1-4; D uncertain. The CDR3 sequence is 13 residues long. Germline-derived CDR1 and CDR2 are GTSNPN and SVGIG (reference sequence). The V and J ends lost 2 bases and 3 bases respectively, with 7 bases between them.

This chain connects TRBV11-2 to TRBJ2-1; tentative D call: TRBD2 (6 bases). This CDR3 contains 15 residues. The V end was cut by 4 bases, the J end by 4 bases, with 14 bases between. Germline V gene lookup returns CDR1 SGHAT and CDR2 FQNNGV. DNA for the CDR3: TGTGCCAGCAGCTCCTCACTAGCTCAATACAATGAGCAGTTCTTC. This gives the protein CASSSSLAQYNEQFF.

The chain joins TRBV9 to TRBJ2-3; possibly TRBD2 for D (7 bases). The CDR3 sequence is 16 residues long. The V gene lost 0 bases and the J gene lost 3 bases, with 14 bases spanning the gap. From germline, CDR1 is SGDLS and CDR2 YYNGEE. The CDR3 reads CASSVAAGAGTDTQYF. In DNA form, the CDR3 reads TGTGCCAGCAGCGTAGCTGCGGGGGCCGGGACAGATACGCAGTATTTT.

Points on this clone: This sequence may be a read error, since a much larger clone differs from it by one base. CDR3 in amino acids: CASSWTSGNTGELFF. The CDR3 coding sequence is TGTGCCAGCAGCTGGACTAGCGGGAACACCGGGGAGCTGTTTTTT. V is TRBV5-8 and J is TRBJ2-2, with TRBD2 matching 10 bases. The CDR3 spans 15 residues. Trimming cost V 3 bases and J 1 base; bases outside gene matches: 0. CDR1 and CDR2 from the germline V gene are SGHTS and YDEGEE.

The chain has TRBV5-1 and TRBJ2-1, with TRBD2 identical over 12 bases. Germline V gives CDR1 SGHRS, CDR2 YFSETQ. The CDR3 has 17 amino acids. With 0 bases clipped from V and 7 bases from J, the junction kept 8 bases outside the gene matches. CDR3 protein: CASSLVLAGGTSNEQFF. The CDR3 nucleotides are TGCGCCAGCAGCTTGGTACTAGCGGGAGGCACGTCGAATGAGCAGTTCTTC.

The rearrangement joins TRBV14 to TRBJ1-3; D is undetermined. V was trimmed by 3 bases and J by 0 bases, leaving 18 bases between them. The CDR3 is 18 amino acids. Germline values: CDR1 SGHDN, CDR2 FVKESK. The CDR3 is CASSQESRWLFSGNTIYF. The CDR3 nucleotides are TGTGCCAGCAGCCAGGAATCGCGGTGGCTCTTCTCTGGAAACACCATATATTTT.

The rearrangement links TRBV28 to TRBJ1-5; D is ambiguous. The germline V gene encodes CDR1 MDHEN and CDR2 SYDVKM. The germline V and J ends were trimmed by 3 bases and 4 bases, with 7 bases remaining between them. This CDR3 spans 13 amino acids. The CDR3 coding sequence is TGTGCCAGCAGTTTGGATCGTAATCAGCCCCAGCATTTT. This sequence encodes CASSLDRNQPQHF.

This chain joins TRBV5-1 and TRBJ2-3; TRBD1 agrees at 7 bases. With 1 base clipped from V and 0 bases from J, the junction kept 11 bases outside the gene matches. This CDR3 has 18 residues. From germline, CDR1 is SGHRS and CDR2 YFSETQ. The chain's CDR3 is CASSLPGQSTSSTDTQYF. The CDR3 region has the DNA TGCGCCAGCAGCTTGCCGGGACAGTCCACCTCTAGCACAGATACGCAGTATTTT. Supplemented by reference TRBV5-1 and TRBJ2-3, the full variable domain reads KAGVTQTPRYLIKTRGQQVTLSCSPISGHRSVSWYQQTPGQGLQFLFEYFSETQRNKGNFPGRFSGRQFSNSRSEMNVSTLELGDSALYLCASSLPGQSTSSTDTQYFGPGTRLTVL.

The gene calls are TRBV6-4 and TRBJ1-1; D not certain. V shed 3 bases and J shed 1 base, with 6 bases lying between them. The CDR3 consists of 13 residues. Germline V gene data show CDR1 as MRHNA and CDR2 as SNTAGT. This chain's CDR3 is CASSEDGNTEAFF. The CDR3, as DNA: TGTGCCAGCAGTGAGGACGGGAACACTGAAGCTTTCTTT.